The clone carrying this TCR beta chain was found a few times. Its antigen is still unknown. Sequence at one end of the junction differs from germline and may be a read error. Total RNA amounting to about 520 ng was the source from which TCR beta cDNA was made with a constant-region primer. Three nested multiplex PCR rounds, a slightly modified ARM-PCR method, built the TCR beta libraries. The first two PCR rounds used TRBV1-TRBV30 primers with a Cbeta primer, around 10 cycles each. TCRdb reanalysed the multiplex PCR reads using MiXCR and keeps one entry per CDR3 protein. The table has 80,000 or so distinct CDR3 sequences, 70% to 75% seen once. The germline V gene encodes CDR1 SGHAT and CDR2 FQNNGV. This CDR3 contains 17 residues. The data derive from a study of tumor-infiltrating lymphocytes in primary liver carcinoma. Study overall: The tumors ranged from roughly 4 to 11 cm across and fell within stage T1-T3 N0M0.

Scientists recovered RNA and DNA together from around 18-30 mg of unsorted bulk tissue. Findings and limits, study-wide: Present in all five tumor regions were only about 8-24% of the top clones. For tumor-adjacent and tumor-blood pairs, overlap was less than that seen for tumor region pairs. Blood trailed tumors significantly in top-250-clone fraction (p = 0.039).

Input material: liver tumor tissue from sampling region 4. Subset specified: tumor region T4, right-lateral pole. This TCR was recovered from a woman aged 55-70 years with primary liver carcinoma and hepatitis B virus infection. The chain is built from TRBV11-2 and TRBJ2-3; 7 bases are a match to TRBD2. CDR3 nucleotide sequence: TGTGCCAGCAGCTTAGGGGGACTAACGCACACTCCAGATACGCGGTATTTT. This translates into CASSLGGLTHTPDTRYF.